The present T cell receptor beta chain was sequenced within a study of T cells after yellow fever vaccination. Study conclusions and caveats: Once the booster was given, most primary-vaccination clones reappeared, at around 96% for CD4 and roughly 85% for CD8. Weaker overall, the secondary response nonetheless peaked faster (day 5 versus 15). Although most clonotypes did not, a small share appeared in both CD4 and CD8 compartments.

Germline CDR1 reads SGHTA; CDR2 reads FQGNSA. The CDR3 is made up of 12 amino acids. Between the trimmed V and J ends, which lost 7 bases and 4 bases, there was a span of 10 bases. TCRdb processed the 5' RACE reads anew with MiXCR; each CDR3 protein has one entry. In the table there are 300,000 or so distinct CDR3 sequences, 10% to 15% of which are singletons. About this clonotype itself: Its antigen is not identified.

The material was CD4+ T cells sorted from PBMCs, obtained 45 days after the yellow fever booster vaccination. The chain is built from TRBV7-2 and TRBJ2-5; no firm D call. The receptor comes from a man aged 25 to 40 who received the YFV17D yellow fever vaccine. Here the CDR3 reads CASTILRETQYF. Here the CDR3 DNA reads TGTGCCAGCACCATCTTGAGAGAGACCCAGTACTTC.